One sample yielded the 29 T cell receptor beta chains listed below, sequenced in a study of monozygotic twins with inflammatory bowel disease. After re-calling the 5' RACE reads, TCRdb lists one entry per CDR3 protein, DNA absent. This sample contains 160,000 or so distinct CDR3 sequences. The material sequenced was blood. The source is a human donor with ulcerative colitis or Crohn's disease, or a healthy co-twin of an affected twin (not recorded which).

CDR3 region: CASSLERGKYPYNEQFF. The chain couples TRBV4-3 to TRBJ2-1; TCRdb's assignment of TRBD1 cannot be checked, as there is no DNA. The CDR3 contains 17 residues. CDR1 and CDR2 from the germline V gene are LGHNA and YSLEER.

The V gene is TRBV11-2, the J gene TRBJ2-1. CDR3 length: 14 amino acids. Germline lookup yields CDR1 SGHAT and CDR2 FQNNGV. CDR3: CASSLVHDYNEQFF. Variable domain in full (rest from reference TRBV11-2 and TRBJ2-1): EAGVAQSPRYKIIEKRQSVAFWCNPISGHATLYWYQQILGQGPKLLIQFQNNGVVDDSQLPKDRFSAERLKGVDSTLKIQPAKLEDSAVYLCASSLVHDYNEQFFGPGTRLTVL.

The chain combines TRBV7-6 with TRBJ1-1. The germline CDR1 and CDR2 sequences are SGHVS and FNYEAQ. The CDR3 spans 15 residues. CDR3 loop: CASSLGRPENTEAFF.

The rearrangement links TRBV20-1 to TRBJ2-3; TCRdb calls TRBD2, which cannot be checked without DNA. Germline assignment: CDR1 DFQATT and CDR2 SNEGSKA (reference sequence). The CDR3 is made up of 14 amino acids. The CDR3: CSALLAGGADTQYF.

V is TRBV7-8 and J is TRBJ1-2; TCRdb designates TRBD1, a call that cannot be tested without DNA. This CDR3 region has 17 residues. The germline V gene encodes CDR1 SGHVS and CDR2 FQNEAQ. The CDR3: CASSQLGGGLANYGYTF.

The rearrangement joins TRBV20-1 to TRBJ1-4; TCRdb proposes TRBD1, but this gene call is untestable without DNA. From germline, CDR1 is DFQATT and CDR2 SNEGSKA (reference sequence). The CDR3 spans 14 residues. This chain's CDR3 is CSARESGAHLKLFF.

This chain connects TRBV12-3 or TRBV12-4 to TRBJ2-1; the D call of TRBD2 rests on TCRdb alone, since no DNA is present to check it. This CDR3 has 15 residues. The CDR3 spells CASKPLGGPNNEQFF.

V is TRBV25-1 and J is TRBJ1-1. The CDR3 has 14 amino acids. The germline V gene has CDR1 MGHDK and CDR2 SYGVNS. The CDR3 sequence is CASSDGDLNTEAFF.

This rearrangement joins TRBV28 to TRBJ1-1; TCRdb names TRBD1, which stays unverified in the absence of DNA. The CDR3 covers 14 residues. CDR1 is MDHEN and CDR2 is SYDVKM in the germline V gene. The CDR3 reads CASRSQGMNTEAFF. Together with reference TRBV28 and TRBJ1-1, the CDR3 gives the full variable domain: DVKVTQSSRYLVKRTGEKVFLECVQDMDHENMFWYRQDPGLGLRLIYFSYDVKMKEKGDIPEGYSVSREKKERFSLILESASTNQTSMYLCASRSQGMNTEAFFGQGTRLTVV.

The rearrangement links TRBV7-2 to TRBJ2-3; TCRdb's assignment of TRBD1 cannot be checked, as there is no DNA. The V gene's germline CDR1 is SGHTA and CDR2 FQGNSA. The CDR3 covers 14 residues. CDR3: CASSQQGPADTQYF.

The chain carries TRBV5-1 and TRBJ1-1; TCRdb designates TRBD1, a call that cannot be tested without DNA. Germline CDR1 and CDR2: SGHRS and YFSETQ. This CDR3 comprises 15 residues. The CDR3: CASSPRGGRDTEAFF.

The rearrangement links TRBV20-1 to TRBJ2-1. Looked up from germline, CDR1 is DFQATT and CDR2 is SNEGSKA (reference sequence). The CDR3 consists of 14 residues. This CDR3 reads CSARVPSGNNEQFF.

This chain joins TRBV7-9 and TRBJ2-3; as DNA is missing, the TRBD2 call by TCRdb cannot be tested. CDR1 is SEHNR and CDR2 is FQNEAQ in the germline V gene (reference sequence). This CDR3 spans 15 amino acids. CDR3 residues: CASSNAVGLADTQYF.

The CDR3 loop is CASSLALDSYEQYF. The chain combines TRBV7-9 with TRBJ2-7. This CDR3 is 14 amino acids long. Germline V lookup: CDR1 SEHNR, CDR2 FQNEAQ (reference sequence).

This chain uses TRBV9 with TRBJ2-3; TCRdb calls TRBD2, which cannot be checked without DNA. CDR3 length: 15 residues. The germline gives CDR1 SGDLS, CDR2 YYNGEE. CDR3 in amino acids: CASSIYGRAEDTQYF.

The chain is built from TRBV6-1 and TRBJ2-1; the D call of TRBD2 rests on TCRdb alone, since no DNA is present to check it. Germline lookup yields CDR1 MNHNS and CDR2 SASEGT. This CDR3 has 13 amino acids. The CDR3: CASTSGVGIEQFF.

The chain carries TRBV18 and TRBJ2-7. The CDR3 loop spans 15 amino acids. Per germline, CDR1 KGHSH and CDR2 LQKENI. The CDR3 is CASSPEALISYEQYF.

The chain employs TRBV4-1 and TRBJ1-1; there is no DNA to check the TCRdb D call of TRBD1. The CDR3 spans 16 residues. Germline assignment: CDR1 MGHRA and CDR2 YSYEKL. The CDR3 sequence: CASSLRPGQLNTEAFF.

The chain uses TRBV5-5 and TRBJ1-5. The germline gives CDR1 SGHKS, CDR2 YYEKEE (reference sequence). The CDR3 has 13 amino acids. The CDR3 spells CASSLEVYQLQHF.

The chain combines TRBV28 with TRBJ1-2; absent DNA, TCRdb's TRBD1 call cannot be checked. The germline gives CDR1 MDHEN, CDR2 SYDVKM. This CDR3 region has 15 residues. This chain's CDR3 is CASRRTGGNGYGYTF.

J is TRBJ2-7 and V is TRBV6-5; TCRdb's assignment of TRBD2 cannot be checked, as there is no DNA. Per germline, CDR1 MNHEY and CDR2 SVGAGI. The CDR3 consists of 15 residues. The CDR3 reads CASSHGLAGRFEQYF.

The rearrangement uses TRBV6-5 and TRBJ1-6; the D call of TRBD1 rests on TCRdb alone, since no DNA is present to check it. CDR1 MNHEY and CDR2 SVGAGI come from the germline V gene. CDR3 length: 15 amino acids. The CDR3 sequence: CASSYGGTYNSPLHF.

This CDR3 reads CASSMGILYGYTF. The chain recombines TRBV19 with TRBJ1-2. This CDR3 spans 13 amino acids. CDR1 LNHDA and CDR2 SQIVND come from the germline V gene (reference sequence).

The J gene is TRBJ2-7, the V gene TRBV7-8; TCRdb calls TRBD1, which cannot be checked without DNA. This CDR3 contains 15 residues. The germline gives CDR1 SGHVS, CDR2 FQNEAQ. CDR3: CASSLVGRASYEQYF.

This chain's CDR3 is CASSWSGAEETQYF. The chain combines TRBV7-2 with TRBJ2-5; without DNA, the TCRdb call of TRBD1 cannot be checked. Germline V gene sequence: CDR1 SGHTA, CDR2 FQGNSA. CDR3 length equals 14 residues.

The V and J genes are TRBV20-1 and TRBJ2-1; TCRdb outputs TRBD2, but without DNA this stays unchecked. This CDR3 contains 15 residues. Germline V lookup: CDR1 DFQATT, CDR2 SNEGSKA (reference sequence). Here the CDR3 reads CSAPQVERALNEQFF.

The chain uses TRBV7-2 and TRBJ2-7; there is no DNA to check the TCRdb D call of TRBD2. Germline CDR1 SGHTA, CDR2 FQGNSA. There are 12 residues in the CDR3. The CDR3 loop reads CASSQTSYEQYF.

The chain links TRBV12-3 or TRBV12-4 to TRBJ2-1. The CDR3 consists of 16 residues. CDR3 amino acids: CASSLVSGDGYNEQFF.

This CDR3 reads CASSQSGRGGSYEQYF. The chain combines TRBV4-1 with TRBJ2-7; as DNA is missing, the TRBD2 call by TCRdb cannot be tested. The CDR3 spans 16 residues. Germline CDR1 MGHRA, CDR2 YSYEKL.